These 27 T cell receptor beta chains were sequenced from one sample in a study of cytomegalovirus exposure and HLA in healthy donors (dated by TCRdb to 2016 to 2017). Receptor amplification or capture employed the immunoSEQ multiplex PCR assay. For the multiplex PCR, a mixture combining 60 forward primers for TCR Vbeta segments and 13 reverse primers for TCR Jbeta segments was used. TCRdb limited this immuneACCESS table to in-frame rearrangements with V and J called. A share of clones is missing; checked studies link under half to unresolved V genes, and the rest is unexplained. A total of about 180,000 clones appear in this sample, roughly 82% of them only once. The top ten hold 1.5% of the sample. The sequencing input was PBMCs. These receptors all come from a man aged 40-55 years in good health and CMV-seronegative.

The chain couples TRBV6-1 to TRBJ2-5; 7 bases fit TRBD1. Per the germline V gene, CDR1 is MNHNS and CDR2 is SASEGT. The CDR3 totals 15 residues. J gave up 1 base and V 5 bases, and 7 bases lay outside the gene matches. Here the CDR3 DNA reads TGTGCCAGCAGTCCCGGGGACAGCAGCCAAGAGACCCAGTACTTC. Its protein product is CASSPGDSSQETQYF.

This clone has only one observation. This chain links TRBV7-6 with TRBJ2-1, with D possibly being TRBD2 (5 bases). The CDR3 runs 16 residues. The germline V gene encodes CDR1 SGHVS and CDR2 FNYEAQ. V lost 5 bases and J 0 bases, leaving 14 bases between the germline ends. The CDR3 DNA sequence: TGTGCCAGCAGCGCAGACGGGATCTACTCCTACAATGAGCAGTTCTTC. Its protein is CASSADGIYSYNEQFF.

V is TRBV29-1 and J is TRBJ2-5, with 7 bases lining up with TRBD2. The V and J ends lost 7 bases and 4 bases, in that order; junction bases with no gene match: 6. Germline V gene sequence: CDR1 SQVTM, CDR2 ANQGSEA. There are 12 residues in the CDR3. Written as DNA, the CDR3 is TGCAGCGGTCAGGGAGGGGCAGAGACCCAGTACTTC. Its translation: CSGQGGAETQYF.

This chain joins TRBV28 and TRBJ2-7; no clear D. Germline CDR1 reads MDHEN; CDR2 reads SYDVKM. CDR3 length equals 12 residues. The V end lost 6 bases, the J end lost 4 bases, and 10 bases lay between the germline ends. For the CDR3, the DNA is TGTGCCAGCAGCCTAACCCTTTACGAGCAGTACTTC. Protein sequence: CASSLTLYEQYF.

This clone was seen more than once but under ten times. The chain employs TRBV5-1 and TRBJ2-2; TRBD2 agrees at 8 bases. V was clipped by 2 bases and J by 6 bases; unmatched bases: 3. Germline-derived CDR1 and CDR2 are SGHRS and YFSETQ. This CDR3 has 14 amino acids. The CDR3 DNA is TGCGCCAGCAGCTTTGCGACTAGCGCCGGGGAGCTGTTTTTT. As protein: CASSFATSAGELFF.

The chain combines TRBV9 with TRBJ2-7; D is possibly TRBD1 (6 bases). From germline, CDR1 is SGDLS and CDR2 YYNGEE. This CDR3 spans 13 amino acids. V gave up 2 bases and J gave up 6 bases, with 12 bases separating them. CDR3 loop: CASSVARGSEQYF. The CDR3 nucleotides read TGTGCCAGCAGCGTCGCCAGGGGTAGCGAGCAGTACTTC.

The chain uses TRBV5-1 and TRBJ1-3, with 7 bases aligning to TRBD1. From germline, CDR1 is SGHRS and CDR2 YFSETQ. Trimming took 4 bases from V and 0 from J; bases not matched to a gene: 7. The length of the CDR3 is 16 residues. CDR3 loop: CASSLGQQLSGNTIYF. The DNA of the CDR3 is TGCGCCAGCAGCCTGGGACAGCAACTCTCTGGAAACACCATATATTTT.

The chain combines TRBV4-2 with TRBJ1-3; D ambiguous. The germline V and J ends were trimmed by 0 bases and 0 bases, with 15 bases remaining between them. The CDR3 consists of 18 residues. The germline V gene has CDR1 LGHNA and CDR2 YNFKEQ. The CDR3 loop is CASSQDKWSTSSGNTIYF. In DNA form, the CDR3 reads TGTGCCAGCAGCCAAGATAAATGGAGCACCAGCTCTGGAAACACCATATATTTT.

The chain joins TRBV5-1 to TRBJ1-1; TRBD1 agrees at 8 bases. V was pared by 8 bases and J by 0 bases, with 9 bases of the junction left unmatched. CDR1 and CDR2 (germline): SGHRS, YFSETQ. The CDR3 runs 15 residues. As DNA, the CDR3 is TGCGCCAGTACTACAGGGGGGTTATTGAACACTGAAGCTTTCTTT. Translation gives CASTTGGLLNTEAFF.

The CDR3 DNA is TGCGCCAGCAGTCCGAGCGGACAGGGCGAGAGCTACACCTTC. Protein: CASSPSGQGESYTF. This chain joins TRBV5-1 and TRBJ1-2, with 8 bases aligning to TRBD1. There are 14 residues in the CDR3. The germline gives CDR1 SGHRS, CDR2 YFSETQ. The ends lost 5 bases at V and 9 bases at J; junction bases unmatched: 12.

The gene calls are TRBV6-1 and TRBJ1-1; 7 bases are a match to TRBD1. This CDR3 contains 14 residues. The ends lost 8 bases at V and 5 bases at J; junction bases unmatched: 11. Germline-derived CDR1 and CDR2 are MNHNS and SASEGT. The CDR3 bases are TGTGCCAGCGAGTTTACAGGGGAGAGGACTGAAGCTTTCTTT. Protein product: CASEFTGERTEAFF.

This clone was recorded once. V usage is TRBV28 and J usage is TRBJ1-5; 8 nucleotides align to TRBD1. The CDR3 runs 16 residues. The V gene end was trimmed by 5 bases and the J gene end by 5 bases; junction bases not matched to a gene: 11. CDR1 is MDHEN, CDR2 SYDVKM, per germline. CDR3 residues: CASSLARTGLYQPQHF. The CDR3 nucleotides are TGTGCCAGCAGTCTGGCTAGGACAGGGCTTTATCAGCCCCAGCATTTT.

This sequence joins TRBV6-5 and TRBJ2-5; D is perhaps TRBD1 (5 bases). Trimming stripped 2 bases from V and 5 bases from J, with 18 bases between. Looked up from germline, CDR1 is MNHEY and CDR2 is SVGAGI. This CDR3 has 16 residues. CDR3 loop: CASSYQAGLSGETQYF. For the CDR3, the DNA is TGTGCCAGCAGTTACCAAGCAGGGCTTTCAGGGGAGACCCAGTACTTC.

This chain connects TRBV5-6 to TRBJ1-1, with no clear D. The CDR3 consists of 14 residues. Per the germline V gene, CDR1 is SGHDT and CDR2 is YYEEEE. Trimming took off 0 bases at V and 4 bases at J, with 10 bases between the two ends. The CDR3 sequence is CASSLGRRATEAFF. The CDR3 DNA is TGTGCCAGCAGCTTGGGACGGAGAGCCACTGAAGCTTTCTTT. The full variable domain, its missing parts supplied by reference TRBV5-6 and TRBJ1-1, is DAGVTQSPTHLIKTRGQQVTLRCSPKSGHDTVSWYQQALGQGPQFIFQYYEEEERQRGNFPDRFSGHQFPNYSSELNVNALLLGDSALYLCASSLGRRATEAFFGQGTRLTVV.

The chain employs TRBV2 and TRBJ2-7; tentatively, D is TRBD1 (6 bases). Trimming pared 1 base from V and 4 bases from J, leaving 14 bases between. The CDR3 length is 15 residues. The germline V gene has CDR1 SNHLY and CDR2 FYNNEI. Here the CDR3 reads CASSEETGIEYEQYF. CDR3 in DNA: TGTGCCAGCAGTGAAGAAACAGGGATCGAGTACGAGCAGTACTTC.

The CDR3 nucleotides are TGTGCCAGCACCATCAACCCGGGACAGAGCACAGATACGCAGTATTTT. Translated, it gives CASTINPGQSTDTQYF. V and J are TRBV28 and TRBJ2-3; 7 bases align to TRBD1. Germline V gene data show CDR1 as MDHEN and CDR2 as SYDVKM. The CDR3 is made up of 16 amino acids. Unmatched junction bases numbered 10, after V lost 7 bases and J lost 0 bases.

Comment on this clone: An end of the junction does not agree with germline; a read error may underlie this. The rearrangement joins TRBV29-1 to TRBJ2-6; 10 positions agree with TRBD1. Germline V gives CDR1 SQVTM, CDR2 ANQGSEA. There are 13 residues in the CDR3. The CDR3 loop reads CSVRTGGVNVLTF. In nucleotides, the CDR3 is TGCAGCGTTCGGACAGGGGGGGTCAACGTCCTGACTTTC.

This rearrangement joins TRBV7-3 to TRBJ2-2; 13 nucleotides agree with TRBD2. This CDR3 comprises 18 residues. The germline gives CDR1 SGHTA, CDR2 FQGTGA. J was trimmed by 0 bases and V by 5 bases; bases with no gene match: 6. CDR3 nucleotide sequence: TGTGCCAGCAGCCCTCGACTAGCGGGAGGTGCGAACACCGGGGAGCTGTTTTTT. It yields the protein CASSPRLAGGANTGELFF.

The chain has TRBV11-2 and TRBJ1-3; no reliable D call. Germline V gives CDR1 SGHAT, CDR2 FQNNGV. The CDR3 has 13 residues. V lost 5 bases, J lost 9 bases, and 14 bases lay in between. CDR3 region: CASSPRQAGTIYF. For the CDR3, the DNA is TGTGCCAGCAGCCCCCGACAAGCGGGCACCATATATTTT.

This chain joins TRBV6-7 and TRBJ2-3, with 7 bases fitting TRBD2. TRBV6-7 is filed as an ORF, its function uncertain. J lost 5 bases, V lost 1 base, and 6 bases had no gene match. The CDR3 contains 15 residues. In nucleotides, the CDR3 is TGTGCCAGCAGTTACTTAGGAGGGAGGGAAGATACGCAGTATTTT. As protein: CASSYLGGREDTQYF.

V is TRBV18 and J is TRBJ2-5, with D unresolved. Germline assignment: CDR1 KGHSH and CDR2 LQKENI. The CDR3 loop spans 14 amino acids. Trimming pared 6 bases from V and 2 bases from J, leaving 13 bases between. CDR3 sequence reads: CASSSTSMQETQYF. The DNA for the CDR3 is TGTGCCAGCTCGTCAACTTCGATGCAAGAGACCCAGTACTTC.

J is TRBJ2-5 and V is TRBV7-2; 10 bases fit TRBD2. Trimming removed 2 bases from V and 3 bases from J; junction bases left unmatched: 6. The CDR3 is made up of 16 amino acids. Germline CDR1 and CDR2: SGHTA and FQGNSA. The CDR3 DNA reads as TGTGCCAGCAGCTTATTGGGACTAGCGATCGAAGAGACCCAGTACTTC. This codes for CASSLLGLAIEETQYF.

A word on this clone: This same CDR3 is encoded by further DNA sequences in the sample. The gene calls are TRBV18 and TRBJ2-3, with D possibly being TRBD2 (5 bases). This CDR3 spans 13 amino acids. Trimming shortened V by 3 bases and J by 3 bases, and 7 bases separated the two germline ends. Looked up from germline, CDR1 is KGHSH and CDR2 is LQKENI. CDR3 bases: TGTGCCAGCTCACCCGGGGTAACAGATACGCAGTATTTT. It codes for CASSPGVTDTQYF.

The J gene is TRBJ1-5, the V gene TRBV6-6; the match to TRBD1 covers 8 bases. CDR3 size: 15 residues. The germline V gene has CDR1 MNHNY and CDR2 SVGAGI (reference sequence). V lost 6 bases and J lost 7; bases outside the gene matches: 11. CDR3 protein: CASRETGASRQPQHF. Written as DNA, the CDR3 is TGTGCCAGCAGAGAGACAGGGGCTTCGCGACAGCCCCAGCATTTT.

The chain recombines TRBV28 with TRBJ2-6; tentatively, D is TRBD1 (5 bases). The CDR3 extends over 16 amino acids. Germline V gene data show CDR1 as MDHEN and CDR2 as SYDVKM. Between the trimmed V and J ends, which lost 6 bases and 1 base, there was a span of 13 bases. The CDR3, as DNA: TGTGCCAGCAGCTCCCCCGCAGGGTCTGGGGCCAACGTCCTGACTTTC. It specifies CASSSPAGSGANVLTF.

The rearrangement joins TRBV6-5 to TRBJ1-5; weak D call: TRBD1 (6 bases). There are 15 residues in the CDR3. CDR1 MNHEY and CDR2 SVGAGI come from the germline V gene. V was pared by 2 bases and J by 3 bases, with 11 bases between. The CDR3 nucleotides read TGTGCCAGCAGTTACAAACAGGGCTCCAATCAGCCCCAGCATTTT. Its protein product is CASSYKQGSNQPQHF.

The chain carries TRBV6-5 and TRBJ1-2, with TRBD1 matching over 11 bases. CDR1 MNHEY and CDR2 SVGAGI come from the germline V gene. This CDR3 is built from 15 residues. Trimming removed 5 bases from V and 3 bases from J; junction bases left unmatched: 5. This CDR3 is CASSGPGQGDYGYTF. The CDR3 DNA is TGTGCCAGCAGTGGACCGGGACAGGGGGACTATGGCTACACCTTC.